This TCR beta chain originates from a study of blood T cell repertoires in COVID-19. In the study overall: Samples of COVID-19 (acute and convalescent) were obtained from the United States, Italy and Spain.

Only in-frame clones appear in the TCRdb table, and some are missing; sequencing was by immunoSEQ multiplex PCR. The sample includes about 320,000 clones, about 85% of them seen just once. There are 14 residues in the CDR3. The germline V gene encodes CDR1 SGHNT and CDR2 YYREEE (reference sequence). V dropped 0 bases and J dropped 1 base, with 7 bases sitting between them. Regarding this clone: The identical CDR3 is also encoded by other nucleotide sequences in the sample.

The receptor's source is a woman in her 30s who had recovered from COVID-19. The sequencing sample was made of PBMCs or T cells enriched from blood (not recorded which). The chain recombines TRBV5-4 with TRBJ1-1; TRBD1 is a possible D gene (6 bases). The CDR3 protein is CASSLGQENTEAFF. In DNA form, the CDR3 reads TGTGCCAGCAGCTTGGGACAGGAGAACACTGAAGCTTTCTTT.